The T cell receptor (beta chain) under discussion was sequenced for a study of blood T cells in healthy people across ages (dated by TCRdb to about 2015). Concerning the study at large: In model experiments, template switching captured roughly one uniquely barcoded TCR beta cDNA molecule for every two T cells. Age-related changes in TCR beta repertoire diversity were measured in the study by deep sequencing normalized with unique cDNA molecular identifiers. Two additional independent replicas of 1 million unique cDNA reads from the same blood draw were analyzed for two donors (one aged 18 to 29 and one aged 80 or older). The donors were split into four age groups: young (average about 16 years), middle-aged (roughly 40), aged (roughly 65) and long-lived (about 74). Findings and caveats that apply to the study as a whole: Observed TCR beta diversity correlated strongly with the percentage of naive T cells measured by flow cytometry. Since profiling was done on bulk unsorted PBMCs, naive and antigen-experienced compartments could not be conclusively compared. Total diversity estimates from one million sequenced T cells were considered lower bounds and underestimates. The long-lived group showed more naive CD4+ T cells, fewer expanded clones and increased TCR diversity than the aged group, suggesting age selection. Donor CMV infection status was unknown, potentially confounding age-related changes in expanded clonotypes. As age increased, observed TCR beta diversity per million T cells dropped in a roughly linear way, and a significant reduction was already evident by age 40.

The donors were about 40 Caucasian individuals from Russia, aged roughly 6 to 100 years, who were systemically healthy. About 9.6 milliliters of peripheral blood were collected from each donor into EDTA-treated Vacutainer tubes. Ficoll-Paque density-gradient centrifugation was used to isolate PBMCs, with at least 6 million per sample. Total RNA was extracted from PBMCs with Trizol reagent, with at least 5 micrograms obtained per sample. Naive CD45RAhigh/CD27high T cell percentages were measured by flow cytometry on a PBMC aliquot from every donor. This clonotype is a singleton in its sample. Which antigen it targets is not known. Per-base qualities were not stored, and no clone one base away is much larger. From cysteine to phenylalanine, the CDR3 is 14 amino acids long. Of all the DNA, just the CDR3 is kept, 42 bases in frame from base 1. The germline ends are 10 bases apart after V is trimmed by 0 bases and J by 4 bases. CDR1 and CDR2, per the germline V gene (reference sequence), are SGHKS and YYEKEE.

Libraries were prepared through 5' RACE. Sequencing relied on an Illumina HiSeq 2500. A second roughly 6 to 11 cycle PCR used a sample-barcoded 5' primer and a J-beta primer mix. A template-switch 5' adaptor carrying 12 random nucleotides introduced a unique molecular identifier onto each TCR beta cDNA molecule. Each sample yielded at least 3 million CDR3-containing paired-end reads. All of the RNA was converted into first-strand cDNA using the Mint cDNA synthesis kit, with a TRBC-specific oligonucleotide serving as the primer. All cDNA was treated with uracil-DNA glycosylase and then went through a first 18-cycle PCR with the universal primers M1SS and BC2_uni_R. Per the authors' processing: For normalization, 1 million high-quality reads, each with a distinct molecular identifier, were randomly selected from each sample. Reads with shared molecular identifiers were discarded instead of being binned into consensus sequences. MiTCR, run with a Q25 quality threshold and the strictest error-elimination algorithm, handled CDR3 identification, clonotype clustering and error correction. Lower-bound total TCR beta diversity was estimated with a nonparametric unseen species model using Euler transformation. TCRdb reanalyzed the raw reads on its own, using fastp at Q25 for trimming and MiXCR for clone calling, and kept in-frame beta chains. Each CDR3 protein appears once, grouped with its most common genes and DNA. These V and J calls derive from TCRdb rather than the authors' analysis. The sample table holds 600,000 to 900,000 distinct CDR3 sequences, of which approximately 24% were seen once. 2.5% to 3.5% of the sample is taken by the ten largest.

The same sample was also studied in work on T cells of mothers and their children. As the second publication notes: Nine systemically healthy Caucasian individuals, comprising three mothers and their six children, were included as donors. cDNA synthesis used all of the extracted RNA, with 1.5 ug of RNA in each 15 ul reaction. In the second PCR, the M1S primer added sample barcodes and 2-4 random nucleotides. Over 9 million TCR beta CDR3 reads were obtained for each mother, and 3 million to 3.5 million reads were obtained for each child. Thymic selection similarly shapes TCR recombination output in related and unrelated pairs, with minor effect from inherited differences. Normalized repertoire overlap in related mother-child pairs was always slightly higher than in unrelated mother-child pairs, but the difference was never significant. No persistent microchimeric T cell clones were found, with a detection sensitivity of roughly 100 clones per million clonotypes. The study used deep NGS to compare TCR beta repertoires of mothers and children, seeking features distinguishing related mother-child pairs from unrelated individuals. Mothers averaged around 43 +/- 4 years of age and children averaged about 10 +/- 4 years. After adapter ligation with NEBNext reagents, the libraries were sequenced on Illumina HiSeq 2000 with 100+100 nt paired-end reads. Mother and child libraries were prepared a month apart and sequenced in separate runs to prevent cross-contamination. Between roughly 500,000 and 2,300,000 distinct TCR beta clonotypes were identified per donor. Naive TCR beta clonotypes were estimated from low-frequency clonotypes matched to each donor's FACS-determined naive share, without sorting.

The chain is encoded by TRBV5-5 joined to TRBJ2-5; too little of a D gene remains to name it. The TCR comes from a boy aged 5-17 years in good health. What was sequenced was blood. CDR3 reads: CASSLGVNRETQYF. Read as DNA, the sequence is TGTGCCAGCAGCTTGGGGGTGAATCGAGAGACCCAGTACTTC.